The 18 T cell receptor beta chains below all came from one sample that was sequenced in a study of blood T cell repertoires in COVID-19. Some clones are missing from TCRdb's copy, which holds only in-frame ones; the method was immunoSEQ multiplex PCR. Of over 130,000 clones detected, around 85% appear once; the ten largest clones hold roughly 3.5%. Sequencing input: peripheral blood. These receptors were obtained from a man in his 70s with acute or convalescent COVID-19.

This rearrangement joins TRBV7-3 to TRBJ2-2; TRBD2 matches at 13 bases. This CDR3 region has 15 residues. Germline V gives CDR1 SGHTA, CDR2 FQGTGA. Trimming at V came to 8 bases and at J to 8 bases, leaving 8 bases not matched to a gene. This CDR3 is CASSRLAGGVGELFF. The CDR3, as DNA: TGTGCCAGCTCCCGACTAGCGGGAGGAGTTGGGGAGCTGTTTTTT.

The gene calls are TRBV13 and TRBJ2-3; D remains ambiguous. Germline assignment: CDR1 PRHDT and CDR2 FYEKMQ (reference sequence). The CDR3 has 12 residues. V dropped 5 bases and J dropped 2 bases, with 5 bases sitting between them. The CDR3 nucleotides are TGTGCCAGCAGCGTCTCCACAGATACGCAGTATTTT. Its translation is CASSVSTDTQYF.

The rearrangement links TRBV28 to TRBJ2-5; D may be TRBD2 (6 bases). Germline values: CDR1 MDHEN, CDR2 SYDVKM. V gave up 1 base and J gave up 3 bases, with 9 bases separating them. This CDR3 is built from 14 residues. As DNA, the CDR3 is TGTGCCAGCAGTTTATACGCGGGAAAAGAGACCCAGTACTTC. The encoded protein is CASSLYAGKETQYF.

Regarding this clone: This CDR3 is also generated by other DNA sequences in the sample. This chain uses TRBV11-2 with TRBJ2-1; 14 nucleotides line up with TRBD2. Germline V gene lookup returns CDR1 SGHAT and CDR2 FQNNGV. J lost 7 bases, V lost 5 bases, and 4 bases had no gene match. CDR3 length equals 15 residues. In DNA, the CDR3 is TGTGCCAGCAGCGGACTAGCGGGAGGTTGGAATGAGCAGTTCTTC. Translated: CASSGLAGGWNEQFF.

This chain links TRBV27 with TRBJ2-2; 8 positions agree with TRBD1. The length of the CDR3 is 16 residues. V shed 5 bases, J shed 5 bases, and the junction held 10 bases outside the gene matches. Germline V CDR1 and CDR2: MNHEY, SMNVEV (reference sequence). In DNA form, the CDR3 reads TGTGCCAGCAGTACCTCCAGGACAGGGAGGACCGGGGAGCTGTTTTTT. This sequence encodes CASSTSRTGRTGELFF.

The V and J genes are TRBV5-6 and TRBJ2-7; maybe TRBD1 (5 bases). The CDR3 has 13 amino acids. Germline V gives CDR1 SGHDT, CDR2 YYEEEE. V lost 0 bases and J 6 bases, leaving 10 bases between the germline ends. The CDR3 loop reads CASSLAGPGEQYF. The CDR3 nucleotides read TGTGCCAGCAGCTTGGCAGGGCCCGGCGAGCAGTACTTC. Looking up the rest from reference TRBV5-6 and TRBJ2-7 gives the full variable domain: DAGVTQSPTHLIKTRGQQVTLRCSPKSGHDTVSWYQQALGQGPQFIFQYYEEEERQRGNFPDRFSGHQFPNYSSELNVNALLLGDSALYLCASSLAGPGEQYFGPGTRLTVT.

The CDR3 DNA reads as TGTGCCAGCAGTTACGCCCCAGGGGCCAACGAGCAGTACTTC. Translated, it gives CASSYAPGANEQYF. V usage is TRBV6-5 and J usage is TRBJ2-7; maybe TRBD1 (6 bases). The germline gives CDR1 MNHEY, CDR2 SVGAGI. The CDR3 runs to 14 residues. V was pared by 2 bases and J by 5 bases, with 13 bases between.

The V gene is TRBV18, the J gene TRBJ1-1; tentatively, D is TRBD1 (6 bases). The CDR3 spans 15 residues. V was shortened by 2 bases and J by 0 bases, with 10 bases between the two germline ends. Germline values: CDR1 KGHSH, CDR2 LQKENI. In DNA, the CDR3 is TGTGCCAGCTCACCAGGGACAAGTTTGAACACTGAAGCTTTCTTT. Translation gives CASSPGTSLNTEAFF.

The chain is built from TRBV7-2 and TRBJ2-1; possible D gene TRBD2, 5 bases. V dropped 2 bases and J dropped 5 bases, with 13 bases sitting between them. The V gene's germline CDR1 is SGHTA and CDR2 FQGNSA. This CDR3 is 15 amino acids long. CDR3 region: CASSLLAWTNNEQFF. The CDR3 coding sequence is TGTGCCAGCAGCTTACTAGCTTGGACCAACAATGAGCAGTTCTTC.

This chain connects TRBV4-1 to TRBJ2-4, with TRBD2 matching over 16 bases. The CDR3 has 20 amino acids. The V and J ends lost 5 bases and 0 bases, in that order; junction bases with no gene match: 10. Germline V gene data show CDR1 as MGHRA and CDR2 as YSYEKL. CDR3 sequence: CASSSQPGLAGGLAKNIQYF. CDR3 coding DNA: TGCGCCAGCAGCTCCCAACCGGGACTAGCGGGAGGGCTAGCCAAAAACATTCAGTACTTC.

The chain joins TRBV28 to TRBJ2-7, with D unresolved. Looked up from germline, CDR1 is MDHEN and CDR2 is SYDVKM. CDR3 length: 15 residues. V lost 6 bases and J lost 2, with 17 bases in between. The CDR3 DNA reads as TGTGCCAGCAGCCACACAAACCCGCCCCCCTACGAGCAGTACTTC. It yields the protein CASSHTNPPPYEQYF.

The J gene is TRBJ2-7, the V gene TRBV28; 7 nucleotides agree with TRBD2. CDR1 and CDR2 (germline): MDHEN, SYDVKM. The CDR3 totals 14 residues. The junction had 8 bases not matched to a gene; V was cut back by 4 bases and J by 5 bases. The CDR3 sequence is CASSYRGRPHEQYF. The CDR3, as DNA: TGTGCCAGCAGTTACCGCGGGAGACCCCACGAGCAGTACTTC.

This chain joins TRBV2 and TRBJ2-5; D not certain. Trimming removed 2 bases from V and 2 bases from J, with 9 bases in between. The germline V gene encodes CDR1 SNHLY and CDR2 FYNNEI. The CDR3 has 14 amino acids. CDR3 DNA: TGTGCCAGCAGTGAATATACAAGACAAGAGACCCAGTACTTC. Protein: CASSEYTRQETQYF. Filled out from reference TRBV2 and TRBJ2-5, the complete variable domain reads EPEVTQTPSHQVTQMGQEVILRCVPISNHLYFYWYRQILGQKVEFLVSFYNNEISEKSEIFDDQFSVERPDGSNFTLKIRSTKLEDSAMYFCASSEYTRQETQYFGPGTRLLVL.

The J gene is TRBJ1-1, the V gene TRBV6-5, with TRBD1 identical over 8 bases. The CDR3 runs to 14 residues. The germline gives CDR1 MNHEY, CDR2 SVGAGI. The V gene end was trimmed by 6 bases and the J gene end by 3 bases; junction bases not matched to a gene: 6. CDR3 residues: CASRTGARYTEAFF. As DNA, the CDR3 is TGTGCCAGCAGGACAGGGGCGCGGTACACTGAAGCTTTCTTT.

The chain combines TRBV19 with TRBJ1-5, with D possibly TRBD1 on 5 matching bases. The V gene lost 5 bases and the J gene lost 4 bases, with 15 bases spanning the gap. In germline, CDR1 is LNHDA, CDR2 SQIVND (reference sequence). This CDR3 has 15 residues. The CDR3 region has the DNA TGTGCCAGTAGTCAAAAACAGGAGGGGAATCAGCCCCAGCATTTT. This encodes CASSQKQEGNQPQHF. Full variable domain (missing parts from reference TRBV19 and TRBJ1-5): DGGITQSPKYLFRKEGQNVTLSCEQNLNHDAMYWYRQDPGQGLRLIYYSQIVNDFQKGDIAEGYSVSREKKESFPLTVTSAQKNPTAFYLCASSQKQEGNQPQHFGDGTRLSIL.

V and J are TRBV28 and TRBJ1-2; tentatively, D is TRBD1 (6 bases). CDR3 size: 14 residues. Germline V gene data show CDR1 as MDHEN and CDR2 as SYDVKM. V was clipped by 6 bases and J by 3 bases, with 14 bases between them. CDR3 bases: TGTGCCAGCAGCCCAGGGGTTTCCCACTATGGCTACACCTTC. Translated, it gives CASSPGVSHYGYTF.

The gene calls are TRBV11-3 and TRBJ2-1, with 10 positions matching TRBD2. There are 17 residues in the CDR3. V trimming: 0 bases; J trimming: 4 bases; junction bases outside the gene matches: 6. Per the germline V gene, CDR1 is SGHNT and CDR2 is YENEEA. The CDR3 is CASSLEGLAGVYNEQFF. For the CDR3, the DNA is TGTGCCAGCAGCTTAGAAGGCCTAGCGGGAGTATACAATGAGCAGTTCTTC.

The rearrangement uses TRBV7-3 and TRBJ2-5, with 7 bases aligning to TRBD2. Per germline, CDR1 SGHTA and CDR2 FQGTGA. V was pared by 5 bases and J by 4 bases, with 7 bases of the junction left unmatched. This CDR3 has 14 residues. The CDR3 DNA reads as TGTGCCAGCAGCCTTCGGGGGGAGGCAGAGACCCAGTACTTC. It encodes CASSLRGEAETQYF.